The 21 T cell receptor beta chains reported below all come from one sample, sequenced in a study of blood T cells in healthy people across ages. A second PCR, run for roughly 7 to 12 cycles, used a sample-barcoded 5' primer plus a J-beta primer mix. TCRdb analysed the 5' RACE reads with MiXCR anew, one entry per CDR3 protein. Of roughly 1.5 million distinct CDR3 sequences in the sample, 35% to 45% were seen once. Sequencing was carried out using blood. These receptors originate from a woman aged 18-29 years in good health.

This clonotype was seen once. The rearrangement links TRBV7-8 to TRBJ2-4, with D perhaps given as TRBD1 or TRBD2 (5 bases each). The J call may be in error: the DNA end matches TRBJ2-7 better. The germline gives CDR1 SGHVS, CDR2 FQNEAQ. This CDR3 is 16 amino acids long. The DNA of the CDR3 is TGTGCCAGCAGCTTAGCGGGGACGGTGAGCTCCTACGAGCAGTACTTC. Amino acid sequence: CASSLAGTVSSYEQYF.

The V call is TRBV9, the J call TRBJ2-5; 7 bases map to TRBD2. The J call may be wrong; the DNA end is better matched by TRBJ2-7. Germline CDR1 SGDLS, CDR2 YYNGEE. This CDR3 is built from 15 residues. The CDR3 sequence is CASSPWDYPSYEQYF. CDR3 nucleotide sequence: TGTGCCAGCAGCCCCTGGGACTACCCCTCCTACGAGCAGTACTTC.

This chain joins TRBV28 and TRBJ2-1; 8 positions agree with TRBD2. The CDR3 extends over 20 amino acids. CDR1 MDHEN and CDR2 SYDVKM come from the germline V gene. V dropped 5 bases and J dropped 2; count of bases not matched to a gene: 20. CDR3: CASSPPGLAQGENTYNEQFF. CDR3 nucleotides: TGTGCCAGCAGTCCCCCAGGACTAGCACAAGGGGAGAATACCTACAATGAGCAGTTCTTC.

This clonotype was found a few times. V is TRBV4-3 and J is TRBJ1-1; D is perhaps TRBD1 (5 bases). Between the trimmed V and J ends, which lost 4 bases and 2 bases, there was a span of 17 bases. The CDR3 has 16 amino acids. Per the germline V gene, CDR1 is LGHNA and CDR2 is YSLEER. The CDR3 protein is CASSPRIQGYNTEAFF. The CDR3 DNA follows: TGCGCCAGCAGCCCAAGAATTCAGGGTTACAACACTGAAGCTTTCTTT.

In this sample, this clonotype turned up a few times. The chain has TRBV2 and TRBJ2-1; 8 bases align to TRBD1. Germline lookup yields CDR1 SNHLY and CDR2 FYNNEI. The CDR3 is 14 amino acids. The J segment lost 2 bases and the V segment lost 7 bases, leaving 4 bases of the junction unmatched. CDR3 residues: CASIWDRTYNEQFF. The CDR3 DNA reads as TGTGCCAGCATTTGGGACAGGACCTACAATGAGCAGTTCTTC.

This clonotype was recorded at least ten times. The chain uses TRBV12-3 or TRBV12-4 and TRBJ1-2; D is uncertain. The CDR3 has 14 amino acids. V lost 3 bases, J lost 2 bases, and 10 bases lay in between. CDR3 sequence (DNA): TGTGCCAGCAGTTTCGGTCGGCAGAACTATGGCTACACCTTC. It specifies CASSFGRQNYGYTF.

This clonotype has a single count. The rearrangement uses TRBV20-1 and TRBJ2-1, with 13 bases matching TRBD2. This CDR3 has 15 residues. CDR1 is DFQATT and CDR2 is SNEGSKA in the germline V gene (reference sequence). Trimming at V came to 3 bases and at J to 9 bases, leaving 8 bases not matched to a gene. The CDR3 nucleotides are TGCAGTGCTAGGACTAGCGGGAGGAGCACATTTGAGCAGTTCTTC. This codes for CSARTSGRSTFEQFF.

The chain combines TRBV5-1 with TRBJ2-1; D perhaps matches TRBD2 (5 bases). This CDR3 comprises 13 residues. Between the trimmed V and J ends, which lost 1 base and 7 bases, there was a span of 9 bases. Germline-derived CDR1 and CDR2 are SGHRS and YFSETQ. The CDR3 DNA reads TGCGCCAGCAGCTTGCCTAGCTTGAATGAGCAGTTCTTC. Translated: CASSLPSLNEQFF.

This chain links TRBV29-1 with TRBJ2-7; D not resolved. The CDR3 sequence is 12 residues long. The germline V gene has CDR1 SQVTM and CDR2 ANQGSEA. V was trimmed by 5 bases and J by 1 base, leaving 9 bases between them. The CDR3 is CSVIDGSYEQYF. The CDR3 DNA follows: TGCAGCGTTATAGACGGATCCTACGAGCAGTACTTC.

The DNA for the CDR3 is TGTGCCAGCAGACCGCAGGGTCGGGAGACCCAGTACTTC. Protein sequence: CASRPQGRETQYF. The chain uses TRBV6-5 and TRBJ2-5, with D tentatively TRBD1 (5 bases). Germline V lookup: CDR1 MNHEY, CDR2 SVGAGI. Trimming stripped 6 bases from V and 5 bases from J, with 13 bases between. This CDR3 is 13 amino acids long.

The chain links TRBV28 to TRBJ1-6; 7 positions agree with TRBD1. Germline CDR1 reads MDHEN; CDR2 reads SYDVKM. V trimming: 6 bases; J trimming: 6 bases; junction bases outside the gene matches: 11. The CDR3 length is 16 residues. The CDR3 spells CASSLPGTDINSPLHF. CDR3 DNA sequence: TGTGCCAGCAGCTTACCGGGGACAGATATTAATTCACCCCTCCACTTT. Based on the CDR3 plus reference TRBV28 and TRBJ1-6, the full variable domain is DVKVTQSSRYLVKRTGEKVFLECVQDMDHENMFWYRQDPGLGLRLIYFSYDVKMKEKGDIPEGYSVSREKKERFSLILESASTNQTSMYLCASSLPGTDINSPLHFGNGTRLTVT.

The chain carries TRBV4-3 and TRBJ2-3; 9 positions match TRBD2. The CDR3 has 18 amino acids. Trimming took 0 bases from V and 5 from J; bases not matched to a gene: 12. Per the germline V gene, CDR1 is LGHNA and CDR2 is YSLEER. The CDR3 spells CASSQEVAGASFVDTQYF. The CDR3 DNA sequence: TGCGCCAGCAGCCAAGAAGTAGCGGGAGCAAGCTTTGTAGATACGCAGTATTTT.

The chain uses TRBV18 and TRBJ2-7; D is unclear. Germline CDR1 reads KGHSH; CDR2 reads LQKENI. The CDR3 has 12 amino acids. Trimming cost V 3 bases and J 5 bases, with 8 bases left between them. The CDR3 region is CASSPGPDEQYF. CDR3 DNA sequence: TGTGCCAGCTCACCCGGGCCGGACGAGCAGTACTTC.

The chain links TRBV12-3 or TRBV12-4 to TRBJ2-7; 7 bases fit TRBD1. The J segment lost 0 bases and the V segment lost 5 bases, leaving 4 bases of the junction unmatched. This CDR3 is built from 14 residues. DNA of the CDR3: TGTGCCAGCAGTGGACAGGACCCCTCCTACGAGCAGTACTTC. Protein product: CASSGQDPSYEQYF.

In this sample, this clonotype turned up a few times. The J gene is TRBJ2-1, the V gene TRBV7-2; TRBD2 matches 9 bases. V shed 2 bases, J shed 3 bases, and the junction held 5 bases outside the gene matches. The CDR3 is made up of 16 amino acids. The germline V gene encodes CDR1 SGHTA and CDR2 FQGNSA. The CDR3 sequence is CASSLWREGHYNEQFF. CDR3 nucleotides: TGTGCCAGCAGCTTATGGCGGGAGGGCCACTACAATGAGCAGTTCTTC.

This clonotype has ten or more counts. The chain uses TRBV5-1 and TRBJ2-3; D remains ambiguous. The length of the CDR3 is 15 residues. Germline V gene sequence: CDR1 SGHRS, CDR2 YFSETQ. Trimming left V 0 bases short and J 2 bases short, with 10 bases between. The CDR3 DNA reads TGCGCCAGCAGCTTGGTCGGTGGTTTCACAGATACGCAGTATTTT. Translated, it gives CASSLVGGFTDTQYF.

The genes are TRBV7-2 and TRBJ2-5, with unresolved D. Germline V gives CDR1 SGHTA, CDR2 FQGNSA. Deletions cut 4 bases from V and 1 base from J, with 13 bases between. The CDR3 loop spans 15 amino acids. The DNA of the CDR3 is TGTGCCAGCAGCTCAAGATTGACGGTCCAAGAGACCCAGTACTTC. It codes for CASSSRLTVQETQYF.

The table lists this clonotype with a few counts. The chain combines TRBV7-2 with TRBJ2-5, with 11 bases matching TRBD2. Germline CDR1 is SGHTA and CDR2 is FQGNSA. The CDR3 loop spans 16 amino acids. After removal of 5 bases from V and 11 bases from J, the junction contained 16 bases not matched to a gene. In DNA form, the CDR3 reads TGTGCCAGCAGCCCTACGACTAGCGGGGCTATCCCTAAGCAGTACTTC. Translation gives CASSPTTSGAIPKQYF. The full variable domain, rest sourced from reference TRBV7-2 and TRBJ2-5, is GAGVSQSPSNKVTEKGKDVELRCDPISGHTALYWYRQSLGQGLEFLIYFQGNSAPDKSGLPSDRFSAERTGGSVSTLTIQRTQQEDSAVYLCASSPTTSGAIPKQYFGPGTRLLVL.

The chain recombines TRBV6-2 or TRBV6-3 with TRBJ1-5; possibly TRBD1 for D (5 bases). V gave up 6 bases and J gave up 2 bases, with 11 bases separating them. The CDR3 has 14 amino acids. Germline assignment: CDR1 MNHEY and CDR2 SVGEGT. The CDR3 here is CASRIDSGNQPQHF. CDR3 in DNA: TGTGCCAGCAGGATCGACAGCGGCAATCAGCCCCAGCATTTT.

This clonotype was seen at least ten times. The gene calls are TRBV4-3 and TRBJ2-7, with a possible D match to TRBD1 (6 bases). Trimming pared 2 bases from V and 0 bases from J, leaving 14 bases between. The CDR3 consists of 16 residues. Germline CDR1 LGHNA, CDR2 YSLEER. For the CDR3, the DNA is TGCGCCAGCAGCCAAATGGCAGGGGATAGCTCCTACGAGCAGTACTTC. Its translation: CASSQMAGDSSYEQYF.

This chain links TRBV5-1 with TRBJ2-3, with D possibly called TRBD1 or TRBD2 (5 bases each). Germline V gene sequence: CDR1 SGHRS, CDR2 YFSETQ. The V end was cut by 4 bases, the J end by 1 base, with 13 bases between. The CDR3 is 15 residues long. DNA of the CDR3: TGCGCCAGCAGCCTCGAGGGGTGGGGCACAGATACGCAGTATTTT. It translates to CASSLEGWGTDTQYF. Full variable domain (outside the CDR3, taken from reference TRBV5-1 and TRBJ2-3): KAGVTQTPRYLIKTRGQQVTLSCSPISGHRSVSWYQQTPGQGLQFLFEYFSETQRNKGNFPGRFSGRQFSNSRSEMNVSTLELGDSALYLCASSLEGWGTDTQYFGPGTRLTVL.